This T cell receptor (beta chain) was found in a study of T cell changes during pregnancy in multiple sclerosis. Libraries were prepared by immunoSEQ multiplex PCR; TCRdb keeps only in-frame clonotypes and omits some of them. The sample lists around 52,000 clones, around 87% occurring once. The sample holds a few counts of this clone. The sequenced sample consisted of peripheral blood from another person, used as feeder cells. The source is a human donor whose cells served as feeder cells for cultures in a pregnancy study.

The CDR3 DNA follows: TGTGCCAGCAGTGCTCAGGACTACGAGCAGTACTTC. Protein product: CASSAQDYEQYF. The chain employs TRBV2 and TRBJ2-7; no definite D call. Germline V gene data show CDR1 as SNHLY and CDR2 as FYNNEI. V lost 4 bases and J 3 bases, leaving 7 bases between the germline ends. The CDR3 spans 12 residues.